This is a list of T cell receptor beta chains from one sample in a study of graft-versus-host responses after intestinal transplantation. No antigen has been assigned to these receptors. Method: immunoSEQ multiplex PCR; TCRdb's copy keeps in-frame clones and lacks some. The sample carries approximately 97,000 clones, roughly 91% recorded once. The input for sequencing was unstimulated CD4+ T cells sorted from spleen or lymph node cells, taken before transplant. Receptor source: a human donor who was the organ donor for an intestinal transplant. Each CDR3 is given with its conserved first and last residue. The D gene is left open where the match is weak. Clone sizes are given selectively: once, few, many, or a class where the clone is expanded.

v_call: TRBV5-1; clone_size: NA; d_call: TRBD1; j_call: TRBJ1-2; cdr3_nt: TGCGCCAGCAGCCCCAGGACAGGTCCTCTCTATGGCTACACCTTC; cdr3_aa: CASSPRTGPLYGYTF
v_call: TRBV11-3; clone_size: NA; d_call: NA; j_call: TRBJ1-1; cdr3_nt: TGTGCCAGCAGCTTATACGGAGGGGACACTGAAGCTTTCTTT; cdr3_aa: CASSLYGGDTEAFF
v_call: TRBV4-2; clone_size: NA; d_call: NA; j_call: TRBJ1-5; cdr3_nt: TGTGCCAGCAGCCAAGAGGGTGGCCTTGCGGAGCCCCAGCATTTT; cdr3_aa: CASSQEGGLAEPQHF
v_call: TRBV7-2; clone_size: NA; d_call: NA; j_call: TRBJ2-1; cdr3_nt: TGTGCCAGCAGCTTAGGGAGGTTAGCGAATGAGCAGTTCTTC; cdr3_aa: CASSLGRLANEQFF
v_call: TRBV6-6; clone_size: NA; d_call: NA; j_call: TRBJ2-2; cdr3_nt: TGTGCCAGCAGTTACGCAACCGGGAGCTACACCGGGGAGCTGTTTTTT; cdr3_aa: CASSYATGSYTGELFF
v_call: TRBV11-2; clone_size: NA; d_call: NA; j_call: TRBJ2-2; cdr3_nt: TGTGCCAGCAGCTTGCACGGGGGGAACACCGGGGAGCTGTTTTTT; cdr3_aa: CASSLHGGNTGELFF
v_call: TRBV4-1; clone_size: once; d_call: NA; j_call: TRBJ1-1; cdr3_nt: TGCGCCAGCAGCCCATACTCAACCGGGACATCCAACACTGAAGCTTTCTTT; cdr3_aa: CASSPYSTGTSNTEAFF
v_call: TRBV10-3; clone_size: once; d_call: NA; j_call: TRBJ2-5; cdr3_nt: TGTGCCATCGGGACTGCGCGGGAGACCCAGTACTTC; cdr3_aa: CAIGTARETQYF
v_call: TRBV5-1; clone_size: NA; d_call: TRBD2; j_call: TRBJ2-1; cdr3_nt: TGCGCCAGCAGCTCGGGACTAACCTACAATGAGCAGTTCTTC; cdr3_aa: CASSSGLTYNEQFF
v_call: TRBV7-9; clone_size: NA; d_call: TRBD1; j_call: TRBJ1-5; cdr3_nt: TGTGCCAGCAGGGAGGGACAGGGGTTTCAGCCCCAGCATTTT; cdr3_aa: CASREGQGFQPQHF
v_call: TRBV5-6; clone_size: few; d_call: NA; j_call: TRBJ1-2; cdr3_nt: TGTGCCAGCAGCTTCGTGGAGTTTGGCTACACCTTC; cdr3_aa: CASSFVEFGYTF
v_call: TRBV11-3; clone_size: NA; d_call: NA; j_call: TRBJ2-1; cdr3_nt: TGTGCCAGCAGCCAGAGGTCACTCCCACTCAATGAGCAGTTCTTC; cdr3_aa: CASSQRSLPLNEQFF
v_call: TRBV4-3; clone_size: NA; d_call: TRBD1; j_call: TRBJ2-2; cdr3_nt: TGCGCCAGCAGAAAGGACAGGGCGGACACCGGGGAGCTGTTTTTT; cdr3_aa: CASRKDRADTGELFF
v_call: TRBV5-1; clone_size: NA; d_call: TRBD1; j_call: TRBJ2-3; cdr3_nt: TGCGCCAGCAGCGGGGACAGCTCAGCGGATACGCAGTATTTT; cdr3_aa: CASSGDSSADTQYF
v_call: TRBV7-3; clone_size: NA; d_call: TRBD2; j_call: TRBJ2-3; cdr3_nt: TGTGCTAGCAGCTTATGGGGCCGCGGGACTAGCGGGAGCACAGATACGCAGTATTTT; cdr3_aa: CASSLWGRGTSGSTDTQYF
v_call: TRBV4-2; clone_size: NA; d_call: NA; j_call: TRBJ2-7; cdr3_nt: TGTGCCAGCAGCCAAGATGGAAGGACTGCATACGAGCAGTACTTC; cdr3_aa: CASSQDGRTAYEQYF
v_call: TRBV15; clone_size: NA; d_call: TRBD1; j_call: TRBJ1-1; cdr3_nt: TGTGCCACCAGCAGAGATCGGAGGGACAGGGGAAACACTGAAGCTTTCTTT; cdr3_aa: CATSRDRRDRGNTEAFF
v_call: TRBV4-1; clone_size: once; d_call: NA; j_call: TRBJ2-1; cdr3_nt: TGCGCCAGCAGCCCCATTATACGAGATGAGCAGTTCTTC; cdr3_aa: CASSPIIRDEQFF
v_call: TRBV2; clone_size: once; d_call: TRBD1; j_call: TRBJ1-5; cdr3_nt: TGTGCCAGCAACCTGGGACAGGGCTCTCAGCCCCAGCATTTT; cdr3_aa: CASNLGQGSQPQHF
v_call: TRBV5-1; clone_size: NA; d_call: TRBD1; j_call: TRBJ2-2; cdr3_nt: TGCGCCAGCAGCTTGGGTGACAGGGGGCGAACCGGGGAGCTGTTTTTT; cdr3_aa: CASSLGDRGRTGELFF
v_call: TRBV10-3; clone_size: NA; d_call: TRBD1; j_call: TRBJ2-7; cdr3_nt: TGTGCCATCAGTGACCGGGGGACAGGGCAGGACGAGCAGTACTTC; cdr3_aa: CAISDRGTGQDEQYF
v_call: TRBV7-2; clone_size: NA; d_call: TRBD1; j_call: TRBJ1-2; cdr3_nt: TGTGCCAGCAGCTTAGGGACAGGGTATGGCTACACCTTC; cdr3_aa: CASSLGTGYGYTF
v_call: TRBV28; clone_size: NA; d_call: NA; j_call: TRBJ2-7; cdr3_nt: TGTGCCAGCAAAGGGGGTCCCTCCGAGCAGTACTTC; cdr3_aa: CASKGGPSEQYF
v_call: TRBV4-2; clone_size: NA; d_call: TRBD2; j_call: TRBJ2-2; cdr3_nt: TGTGCCAGCAGCCGCCAGCGGGGGGGGGCCGGGGAGCTGTTTTTT; cdr3_aa: CASSRQRGGAGELFF
v_call: TRBV11-2; clone_size: NA; d_call: NA; j_call: TRBJ2-1; cdr3_nt: TGTGCCAGCAGCTTTCGGGGCAATGAGCAGTTCTTC; cdr3_aa: CASSFRGNEQFF
v_call: TRBV19; clone_size: NA; d_call: NA; j_call: TRBJ1-3; cdr3_nt: TGTGCCAGTAGTCCCCGGAGCTCTGGAAACACCATATATTTT; cdr3_aa: CASSPRSSGNTIYF
v_call: TRBV7-2; clone_size: NA; d_call: TRBD2; j_call: TRBJ2-3; cdr3_nt: TGTGCCAGCACCTTTTTGCAAGCGGGGACAGATACGCAGTATTTT; cdr3_aa: CASTFLQAGTDTQYF
v_call: TRBV5-3; clone_size: NA; d_call: TRBD2; j_call: TRBJ2-2; cdr3_nt: TGTGCCAGAAGCTCCCCAGGCGGGGGTTGCACCGGGGAGCTGTTTTTT; cdr3_aa: CARSSPGGGCTGELFF
v_call: TRBV4-3; clone_size: once; d_call: TRBD2; j_call: TRBJ2-7; cdr3_nt: TGCGCCAGCAGCAAGAGCGGGGGGGTCTCCTACGAGCAGTACTTC; cdr3_aa: CASSKSGGVSYEQYF
v_call: TRBV6-5; clone_size: NA; d_call: NA; j_call: TRBJ1-1; cdr3_nt: TGTGCCAGCACCCAACCTAGAGGGGGGAACACTGAAGCTTTCTTT; cdr3_aa: CASTQPRGGNTEAFF
v_call: TRBV5-6; clone_size: once; d_call: NA; j_call: TRBJ1-2; cdr3_nt: TGTGCCAGCAGCTATGAGGACATTCAGAGTGGCTACACCTTC; cdr3_aa: CASSYEDIQSGYTF
v_call: TRBV18; clone_size: few; d_call: NA; j_call: TRBJ1-4; cdr3_nt: TGTGCCAGCTCACCACGGGCGAAGGGTAGCGGTGAAAAACTGTTTTTT; cdr3_aa: CASSPRAKGSGEKLFF
v_call: TRBV4-1; clone_size: NA; d_call: NA; j_call: TRBJ1-5; cdr3_nt: TGCGCCAGCAGCCAAGGCGGGGCACATCAGCCCCAGCATTTT; cdr3_aa: CASSQGGAHQPQHF
v_call: TRBV5-4; clone_size: NA; d_call: TRBD1; j_call: TRBJ1-2; cdr3_nt: TGTGCCAGCAGCTTGGCCGGGGGCAGGGGGCATGGCTACACCTTC; cdr3_aa: CASSLAGGRGHGYTF
v_call: TRBV7-2; clone_size: NA; d_call: NA; j_call: TRBJ1-2; cdr3_nt: TGTGCCAGCAGCGGTCCTCCGGGTCGGGTCAACTATGGCTACACCTTC; cdr3_aa: CASSGPPGRVNYGYTF
v_call: TRBV4-2; clone_size: NA; d_call: TRBD2; j_call: TRBJ2-2; cdr3_nt: TGTGCCAGCAGCCAAGGAGCGGGGGGGCCCGGGGAGCTGTTTTTT; cdr3_aa: CASSQGAGGPGELFF
v_call: TRBV27; clone_size: NA; d_call: TRBD1; j_call: TRBJ2-7; cdr3_nt: TGTGCCAGCAGTTCCTTCGGGACAGGGTCCTACGAGCAGTACTTC; cdr3_aa: CASSSFGTGSYEQYF
v_call: TRBV7-3; clone_size: NA; d_call: NA; j_call: TRBJ2-5; cdr3_nt: TGTGCCAGCAGCTTAGCAGGGGCCCGTTCGGAGACCCAGTACTTC; cdr3_aa: CASSLAGARSETQYF
v_call: TRBV10-2; clone_size: NA; d_call: NA; j_call: TRBJ1-6; cdr3_nt: TGCGCCAGCAGTGAGTCGAAAGGGGATTCACCCCTCCACTTT; cdr3_aa: CASSESKGDSPLHF
v_call: TRBV5-1; clone_size: NA; d_call: TRBD2; j_call: TRBJ2-1; cdr3_nt: TGCGCCAGCAGCCCTAGCGGGGGGACCATGGGGAATGAGCAGTTCTTC; cdr3_aa: CASSPSGGTMGNEQFF
v_call: TRBV27; clone_size: NA; d_call: TRBD1; j_call: TRBJ2-5; cdr3_nt: TGTGCCAGCAGTTTAATCTTCCGGGACAGGGGGCTTGGGGAGACCCAGTACTTC; cdr3_aa: CASSLIFRDRGLGETQYF
v_call: TRBV5-1; clone_size: NA; d_call: TRBD2; j_call: TRBJ2-7; cdr3_nt: TGCGCCAGCAGCCCCAACCGGGGGGCCTACGAGCAGTACTTC; cdr3_aa: CASSPNRGAYEQYF
v_call: TRBV6-5; clone_size: NA; d_call: NA; j_call: TRBJ1-3; cdr3_nt: TGTGCCAGCAAGGACAACTCTGGAAACACCATATATTTT; cdr3_aa: CASKDNSGNTIYF
v_call: TRBV29-1; clone_size: NA; d_call: NA; j_call: TRBJ2-7; cdr3_nt: TGCAGCGTTTCTCATTCGGGGGATTACGAGCAGTACTTC; cdr3_aa: CSVSHSGDYEQYF
v_call: TRBV28; clone_size: NA; d_call: TRBD1; j_call: TRBJ2-7; cdr3_nt: TGTGCCAGCAGTTTGGGGACAGGCGAGCAGTACTTC; cdr3_aa: CASSLGTGEQYF
v_call: TRBV5-6; clone_size: NA; d_call: TRBD1; j_call: TRBJ1-5; cdr3_nt: TGTGCCAGCAGCCGGGGACAGGGTTTAGGTAATCAGCCCCAGCATTTT; cdr3_aa: CASSRGQGLGNQPQHF
v_call: TRBV5-1; clone_size: NA; d_call: TRBD1; j_call: TRBJ2-7; cdr3_nt: TGCGCCAGCAGCCCGGCACAGGGGATGACCTACGAGCAGTACTTC; cdr3_aa: CASSPAQGMTYEQYF
v_call: TRBV20-1; clone_size: NA; d_call: TRBD1; j_call: TRBJ1-1; cdr3_nt: TGCAGTGCTAACAGGGGATCTGAAGCTTTCTTT; cdr3_aa: CSANRGSEAFF
v_call: TRBV12-5; clone_size: NA; d_call: TRBD1; j_call: TRBJ1-6; cdr3_nt: TGTGCTAGTGGCCCGGGACAGGGCAATTCACCCCTCCACTTT; cdr3_aa: CASGPGQGNSPLHF
v_call: TRBV7-9; clone_size: NA; d_call: NA; j_call: TRBJ1-2; cdr3_nt: TGTGCCAGCAGCCCAACTACCCACTATGGCTACACCTTC; cdr3_aa: CASSPTTHYGYTF
v_call: TRBV18; clone_size: NA; d_call: TRBD2; j_call: TRBJ2-1; cdr3_nt: TGTGCCAGCTCACCCGTCCGACTAGCGGCGACTACCATTCTCTACAATGAGCAGTTCTTC; cdr3_aa: CASSPVRLAATTILYNEQFF
v_call: TRBV19; clone_size: NA; d_call: NA; j_call: TRBJ1-6; cdr3_nt: TGTGCCAGTAGTGTACAGGTTTCGAGCTCCTATAATTCACCCCTCCACTTT; cdr3_aa: CASSVQVSSSYNSPLHF